Below are 10 T cell receptor beta chains sequenced from a single sample in a study of CD8 T cells in ankylosing spondylitis (TCRdb year 2017). The method was 5' RACE. The sequencing machine was an Illumina MiSeq. TCRdb passed the public sequencing reads through fastp at Q25 and MiXCR, retaining productive beta sequences. Rows are unified per CDR3 protein, each entry keeping the most common DNA and genes. For this sample the table gives tens of thousands of distinct CDR3 sequences, of which less than 20% were detected only once. The ten biggest clones cover around 27% of the sample. The sample comprised blood. Receptor source: a male donor with ankylosing spondylitis or in good health (not recorded which).

The chain uses TRBV11-2 and TRBJ2-7; 7 nucleotides agree with TRBD2. CDR1 is SGHAT and CDR2 is FQNNGV in the germline V gene. After removal of 6 bases from V and 3 bases from J, the junction contained 20 bases not matched to a gene. The CDR3 spans 18 residues. The CDR3 nucleotides are TGTGCCAGCAGTCCCTCAACTATAGGGGCGGGAGCGTACTACGAGCAGTACTTC. Its translation is CASSPSTIGAGAYYEQYF.

The V call is TRBV28, the J call TRBJ2-5; 13 bases line up with TRBD2. V shed 6 bases and J 3 bases; nucleotides not matched to a gene: 7. Germline V CDR1 and CDR2: MDHEN, SYDVKM. This CDR3 is 16 amino acids long. The CDR3 sequence is CASRDPGLAGKETQYF. The CDR3, as DNA: TGTGCCAGCAGGGACCCGGGACTAGCGGGAAAAGAGACCCAGTACTTC.

V usage is TRBV6-2 or TRBV6-3 and J usage is TRBJ2-1, with D unresolved. This CDR3 contains 16 residues. In germline, CDR1 is MNHEY, CDR2 SVGEGT. The V end was cut by 5 bases, the J end by 0 bases, with 14 bases between. As DNA, the CDR3 is TGTGCCAGCAGTGGCCCCCCGGCTCCCTCCTACAATGAGCAGTTCTTC. It encodes CASSGPPAPSYNEQFF.

This clonotype has a count of ten or more. The V gene is TRBV7-9, the J gene TRBJ1-1; D unclear. This CDR3 is 12 amino acids long. CDR1 is SEHNR and CDR2 is FQNEAQ in the germline V gene (reference sequence). V lost 5 bases and J 6 bases, leaving 10 bases between the germline ends. The CDR3: CASSTTLPEAFF. The CDR3 nucleotides read TGTGCCAGCAGCACAACTTTGCCTGAAGCTTTCTTT.

The genes are TRBV29-1 and TRBJ2-7, with no clear D. The V end was cut by 4 bases, the J end by 2 bases, with 12 bases between. The germline V gene encodes CDR1 SQVTM and CDR2 ANQGSEA. This CDR3 has 13 amino acids. CDR3 amino acids: CSVVSQEPYEQYF. The CDR3 nucleotides are TGCAGCGTTGTGTCGCAGGAACCCTACGAGCAGTACTTC.

This clonotype showed up many times. The chain uses TRBV7-2 and TRBJ2-3; 7 nucleotides match TRBD2. Germline loops: CDR1 SGHTA, CDR2 FQGNSA. The CDR3 extends over 13 amino acids. V shed 5 bases, J shed 4 bases, and the junction held 3 bases outside the gene matches. In DNA form, the CDR3 reads TGTGCCAGCAGCCGGGAGGCCCCAGATACGCAGTATTTT. Protein sequence: CASSREAPDTQYF. Looking up the rest from reference TRBV7-2 and TRBJ2-3 gives the full variable domain: GAGVSQSPSNKVTEKGKDVELRCDPISGHTALYWYRQSLGQGLEFLIYFQGNSAPDKSGLPSDRFSAERTGGSVSTLTIQRTQQEDSAVYLCASSREAPDTQYFGPGTRLTVL.

DNA of the CDR3: TGTGCCAGCAGCACGGGACTTAACACCGGGGAGCTGTTTTTT. Its protein product is CASSTGLNTGELFF. The V and J genes are TRBV7-2 and TRBJ2-2; TRBD2 is a possible D gene (6 bases). This CDR3 contains 14 residues. The V and J ends lost 5 bases and 2 bases respectively, with 9 bases between them. Germline CDR1 reads SGHTA; CDR2 reads FQGNSA.

This clonotype was seen a handful of times. J is TRBJ2-7 and V is TRBV20-1; 10 nucleotides align to TRBD2. Germline CDR1 and CDR2: DFQATT and SNEGSKA (reference sequence). V was pared by 0 bases and J by 0 bases, with 8 bases of the junction left unmatched. This CDR3 spans 17 amino acids. The CDR3 spells CSARDVSGRTSSYEQYF. The CDR3 DNA reads TGCAGTGCTAGAGATGTTAGCGGGAGGACGAGCTCCTACGAGCAGTACTTC.

This clonotype was recorded at least ten times. V and J are TRBV3-1 and TRBJ1-2, with D hard to call. The ends were cut back, 4 bases at V and 5 bases at J, with 20 bases in the middle. The germline V gene encodes CDR1 LGHDT and CDR2 YNNKEL (reference sequence). The CDR3 has 16 residues. The CDR3 DNA reads TGTGCCAGCAGCCCCGGTGGGTACGGAGGATTGTATGGCTACACCTTC. It yields the protein CASSPGGYGGLYGYTF.

This chain's CDR3 is CAISERETKSTDTQYF. For the CDR3, the DNA is TGTGCCATCAGTGAACGGGAGACAAAGAGCACAGATACGCAGTATTTT. V gene TRBV10-3 combines with J gene TRBJ2-3, with D perhaps matching TRBD2 (6 bases). V shed 3 bases and J shed 0 bases, with 13 bases lying between them. The CDR3 extends over 16 amino acids. Looked up from germline, CDR1 is ENHRY and CDR2 is SYGVKD.